This T cell receptor delta chain was identified during a study of gamma-delta chains in newborns, infants, children. CDR1 GEAIGNYY and CDR2 EKD come from the germline V gene. The CDR3 has 17 amino acids. V was pared by 0 bases and J by 3 bases, with 10 bases of the junction left unmatched. TCRdb re-identified clones in the reads via CATT. The data contain around 9,700 delta-chain clones, more than 20% of them seen just once; the ten biggest clones take up about 4.5%. To note about this clone: A much more abundant neighbour one base away suggests this may be a read error.

The V call is TRDV2, the J call TRDJ1; TRDD3 agrees at 9 bases. This sequence was found in a child who was a newborn, infant or young child, either healthy, febrile or measles-vaccinated (not recorded which). The sample was blood. The CDR3 region has the DNA TGTGCCTGTGACACCCTAGGACTGGGGGACCTCGCCGATAAACTCATCTTT. This encodes CACDTLGLGDLADKLIF.